This T cell receptor (beta chain) was found in a study of cytomegalovirus exposure and HLA in healthy donors. Study summary: Within an early data release were 65 million to 90 million unique TCRs drawn from HLA-typed donors. Findings and caveats of the study: In a later analysis, a genetic analysis reported fewer productive-TCR N-insertions in an Asian-associated ancestry cluster than the cohort average. When analyzed later, the rates of TCR association showed variation by HLA locus, with DRB1 the most and HLA-C the fewest.

The CDR3 is 14 amino acids. V was trimmed by 5 bases and J by 0 bases, leaving 11 bases between them. Germline V CDR1 and CDR2: SGHNT, YENEEA. Primers for the PCR totalled 60 Vbeta and 13 Jbeta. Method: immunoSEQ multiplex PCR; TCRdb's copy keeps in-frame clones and lacks some. The sample contains roughly 100,000 clones, 69% of which appear only once. About this clone itself: The antigen is undetermined.

Sequencing used PBMCs. The receptor comes from a young man in good health and CMV-seronegative. This sequence joins TRBV11-3 and TRBJ2-7; D possibly corresponds to TRBD1 (5 bases). This CDR3 is CASSRQRNSYEQYF. As DNA, the CDR3 is TGTGCCAGCAGCCGACAGAGAAACTCCTACGAGCAGTACTTC.